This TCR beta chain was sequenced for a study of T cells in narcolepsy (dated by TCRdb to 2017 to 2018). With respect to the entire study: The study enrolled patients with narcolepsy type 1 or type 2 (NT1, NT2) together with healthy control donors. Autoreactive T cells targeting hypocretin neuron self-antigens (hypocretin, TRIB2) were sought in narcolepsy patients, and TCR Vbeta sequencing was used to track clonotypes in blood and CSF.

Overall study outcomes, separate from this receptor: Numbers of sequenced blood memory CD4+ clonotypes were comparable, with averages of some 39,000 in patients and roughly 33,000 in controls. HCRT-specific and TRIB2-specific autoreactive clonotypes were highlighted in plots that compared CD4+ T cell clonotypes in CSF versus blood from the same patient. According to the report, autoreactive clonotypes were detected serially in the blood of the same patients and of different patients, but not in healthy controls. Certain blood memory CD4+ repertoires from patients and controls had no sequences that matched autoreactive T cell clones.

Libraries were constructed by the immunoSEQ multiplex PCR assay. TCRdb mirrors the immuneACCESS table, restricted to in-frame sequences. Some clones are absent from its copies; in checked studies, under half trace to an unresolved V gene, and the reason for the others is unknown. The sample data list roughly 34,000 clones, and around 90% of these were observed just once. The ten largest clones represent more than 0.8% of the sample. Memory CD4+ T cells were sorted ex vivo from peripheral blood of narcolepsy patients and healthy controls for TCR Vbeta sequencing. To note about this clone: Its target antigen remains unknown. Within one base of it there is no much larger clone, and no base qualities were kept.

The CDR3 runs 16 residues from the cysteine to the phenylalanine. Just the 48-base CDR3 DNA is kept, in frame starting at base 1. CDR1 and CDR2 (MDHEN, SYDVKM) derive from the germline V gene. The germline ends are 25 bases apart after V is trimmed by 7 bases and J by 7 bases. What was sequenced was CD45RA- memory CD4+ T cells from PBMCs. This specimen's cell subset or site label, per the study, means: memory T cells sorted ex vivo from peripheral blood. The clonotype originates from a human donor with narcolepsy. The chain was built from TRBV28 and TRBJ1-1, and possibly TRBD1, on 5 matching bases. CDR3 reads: CASTSWGGGYSGEAFF. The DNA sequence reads TGTGCCAGCACATCTTGGGGGGGAGGGTATAGTGGTGAAGCTTTCTTT.